Each of the 25 T cell receptor beta chains below was sequenced from the same sample in a study of high-grade serous ovarian cancer treatment subgroups. The method was immunoSEQ multiplex PCR; TCRdb's version includes in-frame clones alone and lacks a portion of them. The data show approximately 40,000 clones, with 70% to 80% seen just once and over 3% held by the top ten. Tumor tissue was taken before any definitive surgery or chemotherapy was given. The specimen sequenced was tumor tissue. The origin of the receptors is a human donor with high-grade serous ovarian cancer.

This clone was seen a few times. Here the CDR3 reads CASSSWTSPDTQYF. The CDR3 coding sequence is TGTGCCAGCAGCTCATGGACTAGTCCGGATACGCAGTATTTT. The rearrangement uses TRBV5-6 and TRBJ2-3; 7 bases are a match to TRBD2. The CDR3 runs 14 residues. V lost 3 bases to trimming and J lost 6 bases; unmatched junction nucleotides: 7. The germline CDR1 and CDR2 sequences are SGHDT and YYEEEE.

The J gene is TRBJ2-1, the V gene TRBV4-1; 11 nucleotides agree with TRBD2. The CDR3 loop spans 16 amino acids. Germline-derived CDR1 and CDR2 are MGHRA and YSYEKL. With V trimmed by 4 bases and J by 9 bases, 11 bases remained unmatched. Here the CDR3 reads CASSRLEGSGRVEQFF. The CDR3 nucleotides are TGCGCCAGCAGCCGATTGGAGGGTAGCGGGAGGGTTGAGCAGTTCTTC.

This chain links TRBV7-9 with TRBJ2-7; 7 bases are shared with TRBD1. CDR1 SEHNR and CDR2 FQNEAQ come from the germline V gene (reference sequence). J was trimmed by 0 bases and V by 4 bases; bases with no gene match: 12. CDR3 length equals 17 residues. CDR3 nucleotides: TGTGCCAGCAGCTCCCAAGACACAGGGGCGCTCTCCTACGAGCAGTACTTC. Residues: CASSSQDTGALSYEQYF.

V gene TRBV19 combines with J gene TRBJ1-3; no firm D call. In germline, CDR1 is LNHDA, CDR2 SQIVND (reference sequence). V was trimmed by 0 bases and J by 3 bases, leaving 15 bases between them. This CDR3 is built from 17 residues. This chain's CDR3 is CASSIDSVGILGNTIYF. CDR3 in DNA: TGTGCCAGTAGTATAGATTCGGTGGGAATACTTGGAAACACCATATATTTT. Full variable domain (remainder filled in from reference TRBV19 and TRBJ1-3): DGGITQSPKYLFRKEGQNVTLSCEQNLNHDAMYWYRQDPGQGLRLIYYSQIVNDFQKGDIAEGYSVSREKKESFPLTVTSAQKNPTAFYLCASSIDSVGILGNTIYFGEGSWLTVV.

In its sample, this clone was seen once. J is TRBJ2-3 and V is TRBV27, with a weak D call TRBD2 (5 bases). Germline-derived CDR1 and CDR2 are MNHEY and SMNVEV (reference sequence). This CDR3 region has 14 residues. V was pared by 6 bases and J by 0 bases, with 10 bases between. The CDR3 DNA reads as TGTGCCAGCAGGCGGGTGGGGAGCACAGATACGCAGTATTTT. Translating gives CASRRVGSTDTQYF.

The chain employs TRBV7-9 and TRBJ2-1; D is perhaps TRBD1 or TRBD2 (5 bases each). V was pared by 5 bases and J by 9 bases, with 11 bases between. CDR1 and CDR2 (germline): SEHNR, FQNEAQ (reference sequence). The CDR3 extends over 12 amino acids. DNA for the CDR3: TGTGCCAGCAGCCTGCATGGGACTGAGCAGTTCTTC. Its protein is CASSLHGTEQFF. The complete variable domain, with remaining parts taken from reference TRBV7-9 and TRBJ2-1, reads DTGVSQNPRHKITKRGQNVTFRCDPISEHNRLYWYRQTLGQGPEFLTYFQNEAQLEKSRLLSDRFSAERPKGSFSTLEIQRTEQGDSAMYLCASSLHGTEQFFGPGTRLTVL.

The V gene is TRBV14, the J gene TRBJ2-2; D gene unclear. The CDR3 runs to 15 residues. V was shortened by 1 base and J by 2 bases, with 8 bases between the two germline ends. Per germline, CDR1 SGHDN and CDR2 FVKESK. CDR3 sequence (DNA): TGTGCCAGCAGCCAAGGGCTAGTCAACACCGGGGAGCTGTTTTTT. Residues: CASSQGLVNTGELFF.

The CDR3 loop is CASSLGTGGYEQYF. The CDR3 DNA is TGTGCCAGCAGCTTAGGGACAGGGGGCTACGAGCAGTACTTC. The genes are TRBV11-2 and TRBJ2-7; 10 bases line up with TRBD1. V gave up 1 base and J gave up 3 bases; unmatched junction bases: 0. The CDR3 has 14 residues. From germline, CDR1 is SGHAT and CDR2 FQNNGV.

The chain uses TRBV7-2 and TRBJ1-1; D not resolved. Germline V gene sequence: CDR1 SGHTA, CDR2 FQGNSA. Trimming shortened V by 5 bases and J by 1 base, and 14 bases separated the two germline ends. The CDR3 runs to 15 residues. The CDR3 region is CASSPRLLQNTEAFF. For the CDR3, the DNA is TGTGCCAGCAGCCCTAGACTGCTTCAGAACACTGAAGCTTTCTTT.

The chain couples TRBV2 to TRBJ1-1; TRBD1 is a possible D gene (6 bases). Germline V CDR1 and CDR2: SNHLY, FYNNEI. The CDR3 sequence is 14 residues long. Trimming stripped 7 bases from V and 1 base from J, with 13 bases between. In nucleotides, the CDR3 is TGTGCCAGCATACGGGGGCAGGAGAACACTGAAGCTTTCTTT. Its protein is CASIRGQENTEAFF. Full variable domain (rest looked up from reference TRBV2 and TRBJ1-1): EPEVTQTPSHQVTQMGQEVILRCVPISNHLYFYWYRQILGQKVEFLVSFYNNEISEKSEIFDDQFSVERPDGSNFTLKIRSTKLEDSAMYFCASIRGQENTEAFFGQGTRLTVV.

This clone was seen more than once but under ten times. The chain employs TRBV5-5 and TRBJ1-4, with a tentative D call TRBD1 (6 bases). Germline V gives CDR1 SGHKS, CDR2 YYEKEE (reference sequence). The CDR3 is 14 amino acids. The V end lost 3 bases, the J end lost 8 bases, and 14 bases lay between the germline ends. CDR3 DNA: TGTGCCAGCAGCTATCCAGGGGTTCGGGAAAAACTGTTTTTT. This codes for CASSYPGVREKLFF. Full variable domain (rest looked up from reference TRBV5-5 and TRBJ1-4): DAGVTQSPTHLIKTRGQQVTLRCSPISGHKSVSWYQQVLGQGPQFIFQYYEKEERGRGNFPDRFSARQFPNYSSELNVNALLLGDSALYLCASSYPGVREKLFFGSGTQLSVL.

The rearrangement joins TRBV27 to TRBJ2-5, with D hard to call. Germline-derived CDR1 and CDR2 are MNHEY and SMNVEV (reference sequence). This CDR3 is 14 amino acids long. The ends were cut back, 10 bases at V and 5 bases at J, with 20 bases in the middle. The CDR3 DNA sequence: TGTGCCACCTCTTACCAACCCAAGTCGGAGACCCAGTACTTC. This codes for CATSYQPKSETQYF.

The gene calls are TRBV28 and TRBJ1-2; possible D gene TRBD1, 5 bases. Germline loops: CDR1 MDHEN, CDR2 SYDVKM. V lost 6 bases to trimming and J lost 7 bases, with 21 bases between them. The CDR3 loop spans 15 amino acids. The CDR3 loop reads CASSPITLQTAGYTF. Here the CDR3 DNA reads TGTGCCAGCAGCCCAATAACATTGCAGACAGCTGGCTACACCTTC.

The CDR3 sequence: CASSLVHGYEQYF. For the CDR3, the DNA is TGTGCCAGCAGCTTGGTTCACGGGTACGAGCAGTACTTC. V usage is TRBV7-8 and J usage is TRBJ2-7; D is uncertain. The CDR3 is 13 residues long. Trimming took off 3 bases at V and 4 bases at J, with 10 bases between the two ends. Germline values: CDR1 SGHVS, CDR2 FQNEAQ.

The chain carries TRBV28 and TRBJ1-1; D might be TRBD1 (6 bases). Germline-derived CDR1 and CDR2 are MDHEN and SYDVKM. The CDR3 contains 14 residues. With 3 bases removed from V and 5 bases from J, the gap between germline ends came to 13 bases. This chain's CDR3 is CASSFGGPETEAFF. CDR3 nucleotide sequence: TGTGCCAGCAGTTTTGGGGGCCCGGAAACTGAAGCTTTCTTT.

This chain uses TRBV5-8 with TRBJ2-7, with D tentatively TRBD1 or TRBD2 (5 bases each). V lost 4 bases and J 0 bases, leaving 14 bases between the germline ends. The length of the CDR3 is 15 residues. The germline gives CDR1 SGHTS, CDR2 YDEGEE. For the CDR3, the DNA is TGTGCCAGCAGCCTACAGGACGGGGTCTCCTACGAGCAGTACTTC. This gives the protein CASSLQDGVSYEQYF.

About this clone itself: The limits of the CDR3 on the DNA are not certain, so only TCRdb's listed CDR3 is given. This chain links TRBV5-1 with TRBJ2-1; TRBD2 is the table's D call, not checked against the DNA. Counting both end residues, the CDR3 totals 24 amino acids. CDR1 and CDR2 (germline): SGHRS, YFSETQ. CDR3 region: CASRDSLRQQLFRGGPTFYNEQFF.

This CDR3 reads CASSFTETGELFF. The DNA of the CDR3 is TGTGCCAGCAGCTTTACAGAGACCGGGGAGCTGTTTTTT. This sequence joins TRBV11-3 and TRBJ2-2, with unresolved D. Germline V CDR1 and CDR2: SGHNT, YENEEA. V was shortened by 3 bases and J by 5 bases, with 7 bases between the two germline ends. This CDR3 region has 13 residues.

The chain is built from TRBV14 and TRBJ2-2; D remains unclear. The length of the CDR3 is 15 residues. The germline V gene has CDR1 SGHDN and CDR2 FVKESK. V shed 2 bases and J shed 0 bases, with 7 bases lying between them. CDR3 bases: TGTGCCAGCAGCCAAAGGGTAACGAACACCGGGGAGCTGTTTTTT. Translating it yields CASSQRVTNTGELFF.

The chain is built from TRBV25-1 and TRBJ2-1, with a possible D match to TRBD2 (6 bases). Trimming removed 8 bases at V and 14 bases at J, with 19 bases between. This CDR3 has 12 residues. In germline, CDR1 is MGHDK, CDR2 SYGVNS. The CDR3: CASHGTGTGEFF. CDR3 bases: TGTGCCAGCCATGGAACCGGGACTGGGGAGTTCTTC.

CDR3 sequence reads: CASSDRETGELFF. The CDR3, as DNA: TGTGCCAGCAGTGATAGGGAAACCGGGGAGCTGTTTTTT. J is TRBJ2-2 and V is TRBV2; D gene ambiguous. Deletions cut 3 bases from V and 5 bases from J, with 7 bases between. Germline values: CDR1 SNHLY, CDR2 FYNNEI. This CDR3 comprises 13 residues.

The chain joins TRBV13 to TRBJ2-2, with 10 bases identical to TRBD2. CDR1 and CDR2 from the germline V gene are PRHDT and FYEKMQ (reference sequence). CDR3 length equals 16 residues. The junction had 5 bases not matched to a gene; V was cut back by 5 bases and J by 2 bases. CDR3 region: CASSRPSGGNTGELFF. The DNA for the CDR3 is TGTGCCAGCAGCCGACCTAGCGGGGGTAACACCGGGGAGCTGTTTTTT. The full variable domain, completed using reference TRBV13 and TRBJ2-2, is AAGVIQSPRHLIKEKRETATLKCYPIPRHDTVYWYQQGPGQDPQFLISFYEKMQSDKGSIPDRFSAQQFSDYHSELNMSSLELGDSALYFCASSRPSGGNTGELFFGEGSRLTVL.

The chain employs TRBV5-4 and TRBJ2-7; 10 bases fit TRBD1. The V segment lost 3 bases and the J segment 3 bases; nucleotides outside the gene matches: 6. CDR3 length equals 15 residues. The germline V gene has CDR1 SGHNT and CDR2 YYREEE (reference sequence). The CDR3: CASSSPGTGDYEQYF. The CDR3 DNA reads as TGTGCCAGCAGCTCCCCCGGGACAGGGGACTACGAGCAGTACTTC.

The chain is built from TRBV7-8 and TRBJ1-2; possible D gene TRBD1, 5 bases. CDR3 length: 12 residues. V lost 2 bases, J lost 6 bases, and 7 bases lay in between. Germline V gene data show CDR1 as SGHVS and CDR2 as FQNEAQ. DNA for the CDR3: TGTGCCAGCAGCTTACAGGGACATGGCTACACCTTC. Protein product: CASSLQGHGYTF.

This sequence joins TRBV20-1 and TRBJ2-7, with D uncertain. The CDR3 runs to 10 residues. Germline CDR1 is DFQATT and CDR2 is SNEGSKA (reference sequence). Trimming removed 5 bases at V and 5 bases at J, with 7 bases between. In nucleotides, the CDR3 is TGCAGTGCTTTCTGGAACGAGCAGTACTTC. Its translation is CSAFWNEQYF.